Listed below are T cell receptor beta chains from one sample, sequenced in a study of blood T cell repertoires in COVID-19. The protocol was immunoSEQ multiplex PCR, while the TCRdb copy is restricted to in-frame clones and leaves out a portion. The sample holds roughly 280,000 clones, roughly 90% seen once. The sequenced material came from PBMCs or T cells enriched from blood (not recorded which). These receptors all come from a man between 40 and 49 years old who had been exposed to COVID-19. CDR3s include the opening cysteine and the closing phenylalanine or tryptophan. A D gene is named only where the DNA matches it firmly. Size values are once, few and many counts, or a class for expanded clones, and some rows have none.

TRBD2,TRBV4-2,NA,TRBJ2-7,CASSHRTSGSEQYF,TGTGCCAGCAGCCATCGGACTAGCGGGAGTGAACAGTACTTC
NA,TRBV6-2/TRBV6-3,NA,TRBJ2-3,CASSYNLRRSADTDTQYF,TGTGCCAGCAGTTACAATTTAAGGAGGTCGGCAGACACAGATACGCAGTATTTT
TRBD2,TRBV4-1,NA,TRBJ2-1,CASSHELLAGGDNEQFF,TGCGCCAGCAGCCATGAATTACTAGCGGGAGGAGACAATGAGCAGTTCTTC
NA,TRBV28,NA,TRBJ1-2,CASSNIQGYLGYTF,TGTGCCAGCAGTAACATACAGGGATACTTGGGCTACACCTTC
TRBD1,TRBV3-1/TRBV3-2,NA,TRBJ1-4,CASSPGGDRGEKLFF,TGTGCCAGCAGCCCAGGAGGGGACAGGGGTGAAAAACTGTTTTTT
NA,TRBV6-6,NA,TRBJ1-1,CASSYGTLITEAFF,TGTGCCAGCAGTTACGGTACTCTTATCACTGAAGCTTTCTTT
NA,TRBV9,NA,TRBJ2-2,CASSVGSSGELFF,TGTGCCAGCAGCGTAGGGAGCTCCGGGGAGCTGTTTTTT
TRBD1,TRBV7-3,NA,TRBJ1-6,CASSRDRDNSPLHF,TGTGCCAGCAGCCGGGACAGGGATAATTCACCCCTCCACTTT
TRBD1,TRBV5-1,NA,TRBJ2-2,CASSSTGRSTGELFF,TGCGCCAGCAGCTCGACAGGGCGTTCGACCGGGGAGCTGTTTTTT
TRBD2,TRBV5-1,NA,TRBJ2-1,CASSFAGGGPNEQFF,TGCGCCAGCAGCTTCGCGGGGGGTGGCCCCAATGAGCAGTTCTTC
NA,TRBV11-3,NA,TRBJ2-7,CASSLLEGNEQYF,TGTGCCAGCAGCTTACTGGAGGGGAACGAGCAGTACTTC
NA,TRBV30,NA,TRBJ2-7,CAWSVGLYEQYF,TGTGCCTGGAGTGTCGGGTTATACGAGCAGTACTTC
TRBD1,TRBV29-1,NA,TRBJ1-1,CSVLLGTANTEAFF,TGCAGCGTTCTACTAGGGACAGCGAACACTGAAGCTTTCTTT
TRBD1,TRBV6-5,NA,TRBJ1-5,CASSYGDRENQPQHF,TGTGCCAGCAGTTACGGGGACAGGGAGAATCAGCCCCAGCATTTT
NA,TRBV11-3,NA,TRBJ2-5,CASSSQGETQYF,TGTGCCAGCAGCTCACAGGGAGAGACCCAGTACTTC
NA,TRBV6-2/TRBV6-3,NA,TRBJ1-5,CASSLRQTYSNQPQHF,TGTGCCAGCAGTTTGCGTCAGACTTATAGCAATCAGCCCCAGCATTTT
NA,TRBV6-5,NA,TRBJ1-6,CASSYLTGSNSPLHF,TGTGCCAGCAGTTACCTGACAGGCTCCAATTCACCCCTCCACTTT
TRBD1,TRBV29-1,once,TRBJ2-1,CSLVRPGQNNEQFF,TGCAGCTTAGTAAGACCGGGACAGAACAATGAGCAGTTCTTC
NA,TRBV7-3,NA,TRBJ2-2,CASSRVSGELFF,TGTGCCAGCAGCAGAGTAAGCGGGGAGCTGTTTTTT
NA,TRBV28,once,TRBJ2-7,CASSSPLEQYF,TGTGCCAGCAGTTCCCCCCTCGAGCAGTACTTC
NA,TRBV11-2,few,TRBJ1-2,CASSPNFRGSGYTF,TGTGCCAGCAGCCCCAACTTCAGGGGTAGTGGCTACACCTTC
NA,TRBV25-1,NA,TRBJ2-1,CASSESTGSTYNEQFF,TGTGCCAGCAGTGAATCGACGGGAAGCACCTACAATGAGCAGTTCTTC